These 32 T cell receptor beta chains were sequenced from one sample in a study of cytotoxic CD8 clonotypes in ibrutinib-treated CLL. Using immunoSEQ multiplex PCR, the repertoire was profiled, and TCRdb retains in-frame clones only, with some absent. The sample comprises some 15,000 clones, around 60% of which are singletons, and roughly 40% rests with the top ten. The source material was PBMCs, sampled before ibrutinib treatment. These receptor sequences come from a human donor with chronic lymphocytic leukemia.

CDR3 sequence: CASSQLDSADTQYF. The CDR3 region has the DNA TGCGCCAGCAGTCAACTGGACAGCGCAGATACGCAGTATTTT. The rearrangement uses TRBV10-2 and TRBJ2-3; the D gene is possibly TRBD1 (6 bases). Trimming removed 5 bases from V and 4 bases from J, with 13 bases in between. CDR1 WSHSY and CDR2 SAAADI come from the germline V gene. The CDR3 has 14 residues.

This clone was counted a few times. This chain connects TRBV7-9 to TRBJ1-6; D unclear. The CDR3 is made up of 15 amino acids. The V end was cut by 0 bases, the J end by 8 bases, with 11 bases between. Germline CDR1 SEHNR, CDR2 FQNEAQ (reference sequence). The CDR3 spells CASSLARTRDSPLHF. CDR3 DNA sequence: TGTGCCAGCAGCTTAGCTAGGACGAGGGATTCACCCCTCCACTTT.

Only one count was recorded for this clone. The gene calls are TRBV4-2 and TRBJ2-3; maybe TRBD1 (5 bases). V was cut by 0 bases and J by 0 bases, with 13 bases left in between. From germline, CDR1 is LGHNA and CDR2 YNFKEQ. The CDR3 contains 17 residues. CDR3 coding DNA: TGTGCCAGCAGCCAAGATTGGAGCACAGGCAGCACAGATACGCAGTATTTT. It yields the protein CASSQDWSTGSTDTQYF.

This clone was counted once. The rearrangement joins TRBV6-5 to TRBJ2-1; TRBD2 matches 12 bases. Germline CDR1 is MNHEY and CDR2 is SVGAGI. The CDR3 contains 16 residues. V was clipped by 0 bases and J by 8 bases; unmatched bases: 5. Here the CDR3 reads CASSYSLAGGSDEQFF. CDR3 bases: TGTGCCAGCAGTTACTCACTAGCGGGGGGTAGCGATGAGCAGTTCTTC.

This clone counts as medium-sized. The identical CDR3 is also encoded by other nucleotide sequences in the sample. The chain carries TRBV19 and TRBJ1-5, with 9 bases fitting TRBD1. The germline CDR1 and CDR2 sequences are LNHDA and SQIVND (reference sequence). The junction had 1 base not matched to a gene; V was cut back by 3 bases and J by 1 base. CDR3 length equals 15 residues. CDR3 nucleotides: TGTGCCAGTAGTATCGGACAGGGGAGCAATCAGCCCCAGCATTTT. The encoded protein is CASSIGQGSNQPQHF.

This sequence joins TRBV2 and TRBJ1-5; TRBD1 agrees at 9 bases. This CDR3 spans 14 amino acids. Germline values: CDR1 SNHLY, CDR2 FYNNEI. V was pared by 3 bases and J by 6 bases, with 3 bases of the junction left unmatched. CDR3 bases: TGTGCCAGCAGTGAGGGACAGGGAGGTCAGCCCCAGCATTTT. This encodes CASSEGQGGQPQHF.

This clone is labeled medium-sized. The sample holds other DNA sequences that translate to the same CDR3. The rearrangement links TRBV7-9 to TRBJ1-1; D may be TRBD1 (5 bases). Germline-derived CDR1 and CDR2 are SEHNR and FQNEAQ (reference sequence). V lost 0 bases and J 0 bases, leaving 8 bases between the germline ends. This CDR3 comprises 15 residues. CDR3 residues: CASSLAQGLNTEAFF. CDR3 in DNA: TGTGCCAGCAGCTTAGCGCAGGGATTGAACACTGAAGCTTTCTTT.

The CDR3 DNA is TGTGCCAGCAGCTTGACCCCTGCCTACGAGCAGTACTTC. It is translated as CASSLTPAYEQYF. The chain links TRBV7-9 to TRBJ2-7, with no clear D. This CDR3 region has 13 residues. Germline values: CDR1 SEHNR, CDR2 FQNEAQ (reference sequence). The V gene lost 3 bases and the J gene lost 2 bases, with 8 bases spanning the gap.

In the case of this clone: One end of the junction fails to match germline, which may point to a read error. V and J are TRBV19 and TRBJ2-1; 8 bases line up with TRBD1. This CDR3 is 15 amino acids long. CDR1 and CDR2 from the germline V gene are LNHDA and SQIVND (reference sequence). CDR3 loop: CASSISDRDLGTRVF. In nucleotides, the CDR3 is TGTGCCAGTAGTATTTCGGACAGGGATTTGGGGACACGCGTCTTC. The full variable domain, in which reference TRBV19 and TRBJ2-1 provide the parts outside the CDR3, is DGGITQSPKYLFRKEGQNVTLSCEQNLNHDAMYWYRQDPGQGLRLIYYSQIVNDFQKGDIAEGYSVSREKKESFPLTVTSAQKNPTAFYLCASSISDRDLGTRVFGPGTRLTVL.

This clone was seen at least ten times. The chain joins TRBV7-9 to TRBJ2-1; TRBD2 might be the D (6 bases). V lost 1 base, J lost 6 bases, and 13 bases lay in between. CDR3 length: 15 residues. Germline V gives CDR1 SEHNR, CDR2 FQNEAQ (reference sequence). CDR3 coding DNA: TGTGCCAGCAGCTTAGTTTCATCGGGAGCCAATGAGCAGTTCTTC. It yields the protein CASSLVSSGANEQFF. Using reference TRBV7-9 and TRBJ2-1 for the parts outside the CDR3, the full variable domain is DTGVSQNPRHKITKRGQNVTFRCDPISEHNRLYWYRQTLGQGPEFLTYFQNEAQLEKSRLLSDRFSAERPKGSFSTLEIQRTEQGDSAMYLCASSLVSSGANEQFFGPGTRLTVL.

CDR3 amino acids: CAWSPRSEQFF. CDR3 coding DNA: TGTGCCTGGAGTCCGCGATCTGAGCAGTTCTTC. The chain joins TRBV30 to TRBJ2-1; no reliable D call. Trimming shortened V by 2 bases and J by 9 bases, and 8 bases separated the two germline ends. The germline gives CDR1 GTSNPN, CDR2 SVGIG (reference sequence). This CDR3 comprises 11 residues.

V usage is TRBV29-1 and J usage is TRBJ2-1; 8 bases map to TRBD1. V was clipped by 6 bases and J by 6 bases; unmatched bases: 4. This CDR3 is 12 amino acids long. CDR1 and CDR2 from the germline V gene are SQVTM and ANQGSEA. This CDR3 is CSVWGQANEQFF. The DNA for the CDR3 is TGCAGCGTCTGGGGACAGGCCAATGAGCAGTTCTTC.

The chain uses TRBV9 and TRBJ2-1, with 8 bases aligning to TRBD2. Germline trimming cut 0 bases from V and 3 bases from J; bases unmatched to any gene: 5. Germline loops: CDR1 SGDLS, CDR2 YYNGEE. The CDR3 sequence is 16 residues long. This CDR3 is CASSVDGGALYNEQFF. CDR3 bases: TGTGCCAGCAGCGTAGACGGGGGGGCCCTCTACAATGAGCAGTTCTTC.

This clone was seen just once. The chain is built from TRBV5-1 and TRBJ2-2; D possibly uses TRBD1 or TRBD2 (5 bases each). The germline V and J ends were trimmed by 2 bases and 7 bases, with 12 bases remaining between them. The germline CDR1 and CDR2 sequences are SGHRS and YFSETQ. This CDR3 has 14 residues. CDR3 region: CASSFGARNGELFF. CDR3 bases: TGCGCCAGCAGCTTCGGGGCAAGGAACGGGGAGCTGTTTTTT.

This clone occurred many times. The chain couples TRBV9 to TRBJ2-7; no clear D. Germline CDR1 SGDLS, CDR2 YYNGEE. V lost 1 base and J lost 4, with 9 bases in between. The length of the CDR3 is 13 residues. The CDR3 region is CASSVTPRYEQYF. CDR3 in DNA: TGTGCCAGCAGCGTAACCCCACGTTACGAGCAGTACTTC.

This clone was recorded a few times. The chain has TRBV29-1 and TRBJ2-7; D possibly corresponds to TRBD1 (6 bases). The CDR3 runs to 10 residues. V was shortened by 5 bases and J by 6 bases, with 8 bases between the two germline ends. The germline V gene has CDR1 SQVTM and CDR2 ANQGSEA. The CDR3 reads CSVTQGEQYF. The CDR3 nucleotides read TGCAGCGTTACACAGGGCGAGCAGTACTTC.

J is TRBJ2-5 and V is TRBV15; D uncertain. V shed 3 bases and J shed 2 bases, with 13 bases lying between them. The CDR3 has 15 residues. Germline V gene lookup returns CDR1 LNHNV and CDR2 YYDKDF (reference sequence). In DNA, the CDR3 is TGTGCCACCAGCAGCAAGCTAGATACGCAAGAGACCCAGTACTTC. It codes for CATSSKLDTQETQYF. The variable domain in full, with the rest retrieved from reference TRBV15 and TRBJ2-5, is DAMVIQNPRYQVTQFGKPVTLSCSQTLNHNVMYWYQQKSSQAPKLLFHYYDKDFNNEADTPDNFQSRRPNTSFCFLDIRSPGLGDTAMYLCATSSKLDTQETQYFGPGTRLLVL.

The chain uses TRBV29-1 and TRBJ1-1, with D uncertain. The CDR3 is 10 amino acids. CDR1 is SQVTM and CDR2 is ANQGSEA in the germline V gene. The V gene lost 6 bases and the J gene lost 3 bases, with 5 bases spanning the gap. CDR3 in amino acids: CSVLYTEAFF. CDR3 coding DNA: TGCAGCGTCCTTTACACTGAAGCTTTCTTT.

The chain links TRBV11-2 to TRBJ1-1, with 8 bases that match TRBD1. Germline V CDR1 and CDR2: SGHAT, FQNNGV. The CDR3 has 14 residues. The ends lost 4 bases at V and 6 bases at J; junction bases unmatched: 7. CDR3 sequence (DNA): TGTGCCAGCAGCTCCGTAACAGGGGGGCCTGAAGCTTTCTTT. Its protein product is CASSSVTGGPEAFF.

The gene calls are TRBV4-1 and TRBJ2-5; tentatively, D is TRBD2 (5 bases). The end of the DNA is better explained by TRBJ2-7, so the J call may be wrong. Germline V gene data show CDR1 as MGHRA and CDR2 as YSYEKL. This CDR3 is built from 15 residues. CDR3 residues: CASSQGPGELREQYF. The CDR3 DNA reads TGCGCCAGCAGCCAAGGTCCCGGGGAACTACGCGAGCAGTACTTC.

This clone was seen more than once but under ten times. This chain connects TRBV5-5 to TRBJ1-6; 10 bases line up with TRBD1. Germline values: CDR1 SGHKS, CDR2 YYEKEE (reference sequence). V shed 0 bases and J 11 bases; nucleotides not matched to a gene: 2. This CDR3 is built from 14 residues. The CDR3 here is CASSLEDRGAPLHF. The CDR3 nucleotides are TGTGCCAGCAGCTTGGAGGACAGGGGGGCACCCCTCCACTTT.

The J gene is TRBJ1-1, the V gene TRBV4-2; 10 bases align to TRBD1. CDR3 length equals 14 residues. Germline CDR1 and CDR2: LGHNA and YNFKEQ. Trimming took 2 bases from V and 5 from J; bases not matched to a gene: 2. The CDR3 here is CASSQPGQGTEAFF. In DNA form, the CDR3 reads TGTGCCAGCAGCCAACCGGGACAGGGGACTGAAGCTTTCTTT.

V and J are TRBV19 and TRBJ1-3; TRBD1 is a possible D gene (6 bases). This CDR3 has 15 amino acids. The germline V gene encodes CDR1 LNHDA and CDR2 SQIVND (reference sequence). The V gene lost 4 bases and the J gene lost 4 bases, with 14 bases spanning the gap. Written as DNA, the CDR3 is TGTGCCAGTAGTACAAACAGGGTCCCCGGAAACACCATATATTTT. It encodes CASSTNRVPGNTIYF.

In the case of this clone: One end of the junction fails to match germline, which may point to a read error. V usage is TRBV7-9 and J usage is TRBJ2-5; D gene unclear. Germline V gene sequence: CDR1 SEHNR, CDR2 FQNEAQ (reference sequence). This CDR3 has 12 residues. The CDR3 DNA reads as TGTGCCAGCAGCTTAGACCAGGAGACCCAGTACTTC. It yields the protein CASSLDQETQYF.

This clone was seen just once. The genes are TRBV5-5 and TRBJ2-7; the D call may be TRBD1 or TRBD2 (5 bases each). This CDR3 comprises 14 residues. Deletions cut 10 bases from V and 1 base from J, with 18 bases between. Germline V gene data show CDR1 as SGHKS and CDR2 as YYEKEE (reference sequence). CDR3 DNA: TGTGCCCCATGCAGGGCCCGGGGATCCTACGAGCAGTACTTC. Its translation is CAPCRARGSYEQYF.

In its sample, this clone was seen a few times. One junction end does not reproduce the germline sequence, and a read error may be involved. The chain is built from TRBV7-9 and TRBJ2-5; 7 bases are a match to TRBD2. Germline V CDR1 and CDR2: SEHNR, FQNEAQ (reference sequence). The CDR3 totals 12 residues. The CDR3 coding sequence is TGTGCCAGCAGCGACCCTGCGGGGGAGGTGAACTTC. Protein product: CASSDPAGEVNF.

The CDR3 sequence is CASSFGGRAGEKLFF. The CDR3 nucleotides are TGTGCCAGCAGCTTCGGGGGGAGGGCTGGGGAAAAACTGTTTTTT. V usage is TRBV5-8 and J usage is TRBJ1-4; D may be TRBD1 (5 bases). The length of the CDR3 is 15 residues. The V end lost 2 bases, the J end lost 8 bases, and 16 bases lay between the germline ends. CDR1 is SGHTS and CDR2 is YDEGEE in the germline V gene.

This clone showed up just a few times. This sequence joins TRBV14 and TRBJ2-1, with D possibly being TRBD2 (5 bases). The CDR3 sequence is 15 residues long. Deletions cut 8 bases from V and 0 bases from J, with 14 bases between. The germline CDR1 and CDR2 sequences are SGHDN and FVKESK. CDR3 sequence: CASAFERSSYNEQFF. The CDR3 coding sequence is TGTGCCAGCGCTTTCGAGCGGAGCTCCTACAATGAGCAGTTCTTC. The variable domain in full, with the rest retrieved from reference TRBV14 and TRBJ2-1, is EAGVTQFPSHSVIEKGQTVTLRCDPISGHDNLYWYRRVMGKEIKFLLHFVKESKQDESGMPNNRFLAERTGGTYSTLKVQPAELEDSGVYFCASAFERSSYNEQFFGPGTRLTVL.

CDR3 sequence: CARQGLGGQETQYF. The CDR3 nucleotides are TGTGCCAGACAGGGATTGGGGGGGCAAGAGACCCAGTACTTC. V and J are TRBV2 and TRBJ2-5; tentatively, D is TRBD2 (7 bases). The germline V gene encodes CDR1 SNHLY and CDR2 FYNNEI. V dropped 9 bases and J dropped 2 bases, with 16 bases sitting between them. The CDR3 has 14 amino acids.

This clone was counted only a few times. The rearrangement uses TRBV6-6 and TRBJ1-1; D is unclear. CDR1 is MNHNY and CDR2 is SVGAGI in the germline V gene (reference sequence). The CDR3 consists of 13 residues. V lost 4 bases and J 6 bases, leaving 12 bases between the germline ends. The CDR3 DNA reads as TGTGCCAGCAGTTCCCCCCAGATCGCTGAAGCTTTCTTT. Translating it yields CASSSPQIAEAFF.

CDR3 sequence: CASSLMGANEKLFF. In nucleotides, the CDR3 is TGTGCCAGCAGTTTAATGGGAGCTAATGAAAAACTGTTTTTT. V gene TRBV27 combines with J gene TRBJ1-4; D not certain. The CDR3 runs 14 residues. Per germline, CDR1 MNHEY and CDR2 SMNVEV (reference sequence). Trimming removed 2 bases from V and 3 bases from J, with 7 bases in between. The entire variable domain, with the rest obtained from reference TRBV27 and TRBJ1-4, is as follows: EAQVTQNPRYLITVTGKKLTVTCSQNMNHEYMSWYRQDPGLGLRQIYYSMNVEVTDKGDVPEGYKVSRKEKRNFPLILESPSPNQTSLYFCASSLMGANEKLFFGSGTQLSVL.

The table lists this clone with a few counts. CDR3 region: CASTERGDSYEQYF. The CDR3 coding sequence is TGTGCCAGCACCGAGCGGGGGGACTCCTACGAGCAGTACTTC. The chain is built from TRBV7-1 and TRBJ2-7, with 9 bases identical to TRBD2. TRBV7-1 is an ORF; its function is uncertain. The CDR3 totals 14 residues. V lost 7 bases, J lost 0 bases, and 4 bases stayed unmatched.